What follows are 21 T cell receptor beta chains derived from one specimen sequenced in a study of blood T cell repertoires in COVID-19. Measured with immunoSEQ multiplex PCR; TCRdb has only the in-frame clones, and not every one. The repertoire includes 85,000 to 130,000 clones, 84% of them detected once, and 14% sits in the top ten. Sequenced input: peripheral blood. Receptor source: a woman in her sixties with acute or convalescent COVID-19.

The gene calls are TRBV5-8 and TRBJ2-1; 9 bases line up with TRBD2. Trimming removed 2 bases from V and 0 bases from J; junction bases left unmatched: 0. This CDR3 spans 15 amino acids. Germline loops: CDR1 SGHTS, CDR2 YDEGEE. CDR3 sequence reads: CASSFSGSSYNEQFF. The CDR3 bases are TGTGCCAGCAGCTTTAGCGGGAGCTCCTACAATGAGCAGTTCTTC.

This clone was counted between two and nine times. The chain carries TRBV12-3 or TRBV12-4 and TRBJ1-5; D not certain. The CDR3 totals 13 residues. The V gene lost 6 bases and the J gene lost 5 bases, with 11 bases spanning the gap. The CDR3 region is CASSPSQDQPQHF. CDR3 DNA sequence: TGTGCCAGCAGCCCCTCGCAGGATCAGCCCCAGCATTTT.

CDR3 nucleotides: TGTGCCAGCAGGAGCTCACAGGGGACGAACACTGAAGCTTTCTTT. Its protein product is CASRSSQGTNTEAFF. J is TRBJ1-1 and V is TRBV2, with 7 bases matching TRBD1. J was trimmed by 1 base and V by 6 bases; bases with no gene match: 8. Germline assignment: CDR1 SNHLY and CDR2 FYNNEI. This CDR3 has 15 amino acids.

This chain joins TRBV2 and TRBJ1-3, with D possibly TRBD1 on 6 matching bases. Germline lookup yields CDR1 SNHLY and CDR2 FYNNEI. This CDR3 has 15 amino acids. V lost 4 bases to trimming and J lost 9 bases, with 19 bases between them. The CDR3 DNA reads TGTGCCAGCAGTGGCCTCAGGGGACCGGATGGCACCATATATTTT. Encoded protein: CASSGLRGPDGTIYF.

The V gene is TRBV18, the J gene TRBJ2-3; 9 positions agree with TRBD2. Per the germline V gene, CDR1 is KGHSH and CDR2 is LQKENI. The trim removed 1 base at V and 4 bases at J, leaving 12 bases unmatched. This CDR3 spans 18 amino acids. CDR3 loop: CASSPRGLAGGSADTQYF. The CDR3 DNA reads as TGTGCCAGCTCACCACGAGGCTTGGCGGGAGGGTCGGCAGATACGCAGTATTTT.

This clone was seen just once. V is TRBV6-5 and J is TRBJ2-7; D call uncertain. The CDR3 covers 14 residues. Trimming left V 8 bases short and J 2 bases short, with 16 bases between. The germline gives CDR1 MNHEY, CDR2 SVGAGI. The CDR3 DNA is TGTGCCAGCTCTAGAGGTGTCTGGCCCTACGAGCAGTACTTC. This sequence encodes CASSRGVWPYEQYF.

The chain joins TRBV4-1 to TRBJ1-4; 7 positions match TRBD1. This CDR3 has 17 residues. Germline loops: CDR1 MGHRA, CDR2 YSYEKL. V was clipped by 1 base and J by 5 bases; unmatched bases: 10. The CDR3 reads CASSQGLTQGVNEKLFF. The CDR3 bases are TGCGCCAGCAGCCAAGGGTTGACGCAGGGGGTAAATGAAAAACTGTTTTTT.

This clone has just a few counts. The chain links TRBV19 to TRBJ1-1, with D possibly being TRBD1 (6 bases). V lost 4 bases to trimming and J lost 0 bases, with 9 bases between them. The CDR3 is made up of 14 amino acids. Germline CDR1 is LNHDA and CDR2 is SQIVND (reference sequence). CDR3 sequence: CASSRQVMNTEAFF. The CDR3 DNA reads TGTGCCAGTAGTAGACAGGTAATGAACACTGAAGCTTTCTTT.

V gene TRBV11-3 combines with J gene TRBJ1-1; D remains unclear. The CDR3 is 13 amino acids. V shed 1 base and J shed 7 bases, with 10 bases lying between them. The germline CDR1 and CDR2 sequences are SGHNT and YENEEA. CDR3 loop: CASSLVGGFEAFF. The DNA for the CDR3 is TGTGCCAGCAGCTTAGTGGGAGGGTTTGAAGCTTTCTTT. The complete variable domain, with remaining parts taken from reference TRBV11-3 and TRBJ1-1, reads EAGVVQSPRYKIIEKKQPVAFWCNPISGHNTLYWYLQNLGQGPELLIRYENEEAVDDSQLPKDRFSAERLKGVDSTLKIQPAELGDSAVYLCASSLVGGFEAFFGQGTRLTVV.

The gene calls are TRBV19 and TRBJ2-7, with 10 nucleotides matching TRBD2. Losses at the gene ends were 1 base for V and 3 bases for J; bases not matched to a gene: 0. Germline CDR1 reads LNHDA; CDR2 reads SQIVND (reference sequence). This CDR3 comprises 14 residues. The chain's CDR3 is CASSIGTSGYEQYF. The CDR3 DNA follows: TGTGCCAGTAGTATAGGGACTAGCGGCTACGAGCAGTACTTC.

V gene TRBV5-1 combines with J gene TRBJ2-7, with 8 nucleotides matching TRBD2. The V segment lost 0 bases and the J segment 4 bases; nucleotides outside the gene matches: 9. Germline V gene lookup returns CDR1 SGHRS and CDR2 YFSETQ. This CDR3 spans 16 amino acids. The DNA of the CDR3 is TGCGCCAGCAGCTTGGGATTGGCGGGAGGCAAGTACGAGCAGTACTTC. Translated, it gives CASSLGLAGGKYEQYF.

The chain couples TRBV3-1 (or the pseudogene TRBV3-2) to TRBJ2-5, with TRBD2 matching 9 bases. The CDR3 contains 17 residues. In germline, CDR1 is LGHDT, CDR2 YNNKEL (reference sequence). The V and J ends lost 0 bases and 5 bases, in that order; junction bases with no gene match: 10. CDR3 loop: CASSQDPGLAGIETQYF. The CDR3 region has the DNA TGTGCCAGCAGCCAAGATCCGGGGCTAGCGGGAATTGAGACCCAGTACTTC.

This clone was seen once. The chain carries TRBV11-2 and TRBJ2-3; 7 bases are shared with TRBD1. Germline CDR1 reads SGHAT; CDR2 reads FQNNGV. This CDR3 contains 16 residues. V was pared by 1 base and J by 2 bases, with 6 bases of the junction left unmatched. CDR3 nucleotide sequence: TGTGCCAGCAGCTTAGGGGACAGCCACCTCACAGATACGCAGTATTTT. Amino acid sequence: CASSLGDSHLTDTQYF.

The genes are TRBV2 and TRBJ2-1, with 7 bases lining up with TRBD1. Germline CDR1 is SNHLY and CDR2 is FYNNEI. The junction had 4 bases not matched to a gene; V was cut back by 7 bases and J by 1 base. The CDR3 extends over 14 amino acids. The CDR3, as DNA: TGTGCCAGCACGGGACAGTTGTCCTACAATGAGCAGTTCTTC. Translating gives CASTGQLSYNEQFF.

In its sample, this clone was seen a few times. This chain uses TRBV5-1 with TRBJ2-7; D call uncertain. The germline CDR1 and CDR2 sequences are SGHRS and YFSETQ. V lost 2 bases and J lost 0, with 3 bases in between. The CDR3 length is 12 residues. The CDR3 reads CASSFSSYEQYF. The CDR3 nucleotides read TGCGCCAGCAGCTTCAGCTCCTACGAGCAGTACTTC.

The chain links TRBV5-1 to TRBJ2-2; unclear D gene. Trimming left V 4 bases short and J 6 bases short, with 10 bases between. Germline V gene sequence: CDR1 SGHRS, CDR2 YFSETQ. The CDR3 is 13 amino acids. The CDR3 reads CASSILGPGELFF. CDR3 sequence (DNA): TGCGCCAGCAGCATCCTAGGTCCCGGGGAGCTGTTTTTT. The variable domain in full, with the rest retrieved from reference TRBV5-1 and TRBJ2-2, is KAGVTQTPRYLIKTRGQQVTLSCSPISGHRSVSWYQQTPGQGLQFLFEYFSETQRNKGNFPGRFSGRQFSNSRSEMNVSTLELGDSALYLCASSILGPGELFFGEGSRLTVL.

This rearrangement joins TRBV19 to TRBJ1-1; 9 bases fit TRBD1. The germline V gene encodes CDR1 LNHDA and CDR2 SQIVND (reference sequence). The CDR3 contains 15 residues. The V and J ends lost 5 bases and 5 bases, in that order; junction bases with no gene match: 9. The CDR3 sequence: CASSQTGGVGTEAFF. Written as DNA, the CDR3 is TGTGCCAGTAGTCAAACAGGGGGCGTGGGTACTGAAGCTTTCTTT.

The chain combines TRBV5-1 with TRBJ1-1; D remains ambiguous. The CDR3 consists of 13 residues. The V gene's germline CDR1 is SGHRS and CDR2 YFSETQ. V was trimmed by 1 base and J by 1 base, leaving 5 bases between them. CDR3 sequence (DNA): TGCGCCAGCAGCTTGAATAAGAACACTGAAGCTTTCTTT. Amino acids: CASSLNKNTEAFF.

The rearrangement links TRBV5-1 to TRBJ2-5, with 7 nucleotides matching TRBD1. V lost 4 bases and J lost 5; bases outside the gene matches: 8. Germline loops: CDR1 SGHRS, CDR2 YFSETQ. The CDR3 has 14 amino acids. CDR3 bases: TGCGCCAGCAGCGTGCAGGGGGTAGAGGAGACCCAGTACTTC. It codes for CASSVQGVEETQYF.

The chain combines TRBV3-1 (or the pseudogene TRBV3-2) with TRBJ1-4; unclear D gene. The V end was cut by 0 bases, the J end by 8 bases, with 10 bases between. Germline V gene sequence: CDR1 LGHDT, CDR2 YNNKEL (reference sequence). The CDR3 runs to 14 residues. CDR3 nucleotides: TGTGCCAGCAGCCAAGAGACTCGAGGCGAAAAACTGTTTTTT. It specifies CASSQETRGEKLFF.

The rearrangement joins TRBV14 to TRBJ2-2; the D is unclear. The CDR3 is 14 residues long. The germline CDR1 and CDR2 sequences are SGHDN and FVKESK. Trimming cost V 4 bases and J 1 base, with 7 bases left between them. The CDR3 region is CASSPVMNTGELFF. The CDR3 DNA sequence: TGTGCCAGCAGCCCCGTTATGAACACCGGGGAGCTGTTTTTT.